This TCR beta chain was documented in a study of blood T cell repertoires in COVID-19. On the study more broadly: Samples representing acute and convalescent COVID-19 were sourced from the United States, Italy and Spain. The analysed material was cDNA or gDNA that came from T cells, B-cell-depleted T cells, or PBMCs.

As handled by the study authors: Estimation of nucleated cell counts was performed using reference gene primer amplification. The assay was immunoSEQ multiplex PCR, and TCRdb's table has in-frame clones only and misses some. V, J and clone size derive from that table, while D and trimming were established from the DNA sequence. In the table there are some 49,000 clones, around four fifths of which are singletons. The sequenced sample was peripheral blood. The clonotype originates from a human donor in a cohort sampled during active COVID-19.

The CDR3 bases are TGTGCCAGCAGCTTGGGCACTAACTATGGCTACACCTTC. It encodes CASSLGTNYGYTF. The chain combines TRBV7-2 with TRBJ1-2, with D unresolved. This CDR3 spans 13 amino acids. Per germline, CDR1 SGHTA and CDR2 FQGNSA. Trimming took 3 bases from V and 0 from J, leaving 5 bases between them. Using reference TRBV7-2 and TRBJ1-2 for the parts outside the CDR3, the full variable domain is GAGVSQSPSNKVTEKGKDVELRCDPISGHTALYWYRQSLGQGLEFLIYFQGNSAPDKSGLPSDRFSAERTGGSVSTLTIQRTQQEDSAVYLCASSLGTNYGYTFGSGTRLTVV.